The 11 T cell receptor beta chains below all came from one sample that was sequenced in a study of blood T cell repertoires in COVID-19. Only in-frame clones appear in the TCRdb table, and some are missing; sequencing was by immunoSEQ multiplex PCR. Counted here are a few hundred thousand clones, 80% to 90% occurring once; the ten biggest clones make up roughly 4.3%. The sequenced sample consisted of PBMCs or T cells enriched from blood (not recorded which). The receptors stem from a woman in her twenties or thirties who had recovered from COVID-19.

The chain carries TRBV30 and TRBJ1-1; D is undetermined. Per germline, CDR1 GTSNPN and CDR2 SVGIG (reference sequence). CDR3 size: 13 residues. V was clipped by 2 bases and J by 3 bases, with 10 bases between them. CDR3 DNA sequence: TGTGCCTGGAGTATCCAGGAACACACTGAAGCTTTCTTT. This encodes CAWSIQEHTEAFF.

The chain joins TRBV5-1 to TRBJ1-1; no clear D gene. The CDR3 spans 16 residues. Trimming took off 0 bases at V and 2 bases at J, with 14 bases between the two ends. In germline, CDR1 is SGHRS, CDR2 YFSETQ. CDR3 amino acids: CASSLGEHRLNTEAFF. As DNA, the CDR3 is TGCGCCAGCAGCTTGGGGGAGCACAGACTTAACACTGAAGCTTTCTTT.

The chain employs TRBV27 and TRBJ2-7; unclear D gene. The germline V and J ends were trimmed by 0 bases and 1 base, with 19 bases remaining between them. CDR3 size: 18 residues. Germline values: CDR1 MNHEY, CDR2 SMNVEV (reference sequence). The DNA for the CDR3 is TGTGCCAGCAGTTTATCGCCCCCCCTACACGAGAGGTCCTACGAGCAGTACTTC. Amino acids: CASSLSPPLHERSYEQYF.

The CDR3 protein is CASTPRGVGYTF. The CDR3 nucleotides read TGTGCCAGCACTCCAAGGGGTGTTGGCTACACCTTC. This chain connects TRBV6-5 to TRBJ1-2, with D tentatively TRBD1 (5 bases). The germline gives CDR1 MNHEY, CDR2 SVGAGI. The CDR3 totals 12 residues. The V and J ends lost 7 bases and 7 bases respectively, with 13 bases between them.

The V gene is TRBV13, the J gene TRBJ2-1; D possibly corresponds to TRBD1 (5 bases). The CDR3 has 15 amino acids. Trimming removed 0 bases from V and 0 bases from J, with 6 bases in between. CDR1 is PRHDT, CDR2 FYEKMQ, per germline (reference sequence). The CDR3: CASSLGQGSYNEQFF. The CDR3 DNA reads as TGTGCCAGCAGCTTAGGCCAGGGCTCCTACAATGAGCAGTTCTTC.

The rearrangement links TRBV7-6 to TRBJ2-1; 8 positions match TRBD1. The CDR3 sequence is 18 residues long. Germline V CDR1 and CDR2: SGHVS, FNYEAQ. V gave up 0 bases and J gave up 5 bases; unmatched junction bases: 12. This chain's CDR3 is CASSLALRGPLTNNEQFF. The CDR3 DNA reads TGTGCCAGCAGCTTAGCGCTCAGGGGGCCCCTTACCAACAATGAGCAGTTCTTC.

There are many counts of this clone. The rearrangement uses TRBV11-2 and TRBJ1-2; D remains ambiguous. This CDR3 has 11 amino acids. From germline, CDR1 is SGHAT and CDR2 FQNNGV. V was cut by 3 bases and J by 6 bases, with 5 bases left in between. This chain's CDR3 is CASSFRDGYTF. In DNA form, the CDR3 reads TGTGCCAGCAGCTTCCGAGATGGCTACACCTTC. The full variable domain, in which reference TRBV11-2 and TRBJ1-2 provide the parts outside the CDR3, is EAGVAQSPRYKIIEKRQSVAFWCNPISGHATLYWYQQILGQGPKLLIQFQNNGVVDDSQLPKDRFSAERLKGVDSTLKIQPAKLEDSAVYLCASSFRDGYTFGSGTRLTVV.

CDR3 region: CASGLTGTLRTSTDTQYF. The CDR3 coding sequence is TGTGCTAGTGGTTTGACGGGGACACTAAGAACTAGCACAGATACGCAGTATTTT. The gene calls are TRBV12-5 and TRBJ2-3, with D possibly being TRBD1 (6 bases). CDR1 and CDR2 (germline): LGHNT, FRNRAP. The CDR3 length is 18 residues. V gave up 2 bases and J gave up 0 bases, with 18 bases separating them. The full variable domain, in which reference TRBV12-5 and TRBJ2-3 provide the parts outside the CDR3, is DARVTQTPRHKVTEMGQEVTMRCQPILGHNTVFWYRQTMMQGLELLAYFRNRAPLDDSGMPKDRFSAEMPDATLATLKIQPSEPRDSAVYFCASGLTGTLRTSTDTQYFGPGTRLTVL.

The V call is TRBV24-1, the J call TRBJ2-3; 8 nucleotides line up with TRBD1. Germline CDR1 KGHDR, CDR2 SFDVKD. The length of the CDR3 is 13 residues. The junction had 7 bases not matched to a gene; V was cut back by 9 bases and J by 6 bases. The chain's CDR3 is CATAQGARDTQYF. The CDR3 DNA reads TGTGCCACCGCCCAGGGGGCAAGGGATACGCAGTATTTT.

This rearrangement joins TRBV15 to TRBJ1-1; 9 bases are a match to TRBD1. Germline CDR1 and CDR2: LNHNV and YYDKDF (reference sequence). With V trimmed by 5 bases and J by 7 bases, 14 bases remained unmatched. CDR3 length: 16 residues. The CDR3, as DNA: TGTGCCACCAGCTCACCCGAACGGGACAGGGCCATTGAAGCTTTCTTT. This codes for CATSSPERDRAIEAFF.

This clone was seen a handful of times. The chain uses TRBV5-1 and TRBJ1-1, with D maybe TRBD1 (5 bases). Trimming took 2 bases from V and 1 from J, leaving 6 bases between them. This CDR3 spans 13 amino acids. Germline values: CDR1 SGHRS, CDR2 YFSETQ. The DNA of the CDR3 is TGCGCCAGCAGCTTCGGACAGAACACTGAAGCTTTCTTT. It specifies CASSFGQNTEAFF.